This entry is about one T cell receptor (beta chain). Only in-frame clones appear in the TCRdb table, and some are missing; sequencing was by immunoSEQ multiplex PCR. The repertoire includes approximately 300,000 clones, approximately 85% of them detected once, and 0.87% sits in the top ten. V lost 5 bases, J lost 9 bases, and 22 bases lay in between. From germline, CDR1 is SNHLY and CDR2 FYNNEI. The CDR3 has 15 residues. This sample is drawn from a study of blood T cell repertoires in COVID-19. On the study more broadly: Sources were T cells, B-cell-depleted T cells, or PBMCs; the material itself was cDNA or gDNA.

This sequence joins TRBV2 and TRBJ1-2; TRBD1 is a possible D gene (5 bases). Sequences were obtained from peripheral blood. This TCR was sampled from a human donor with COVID-19, enrolled during active disease. The donor label of this sample is uncertain. The CDR3 reads CASSLDPGTPQSYTF. CDR3 nucleotide sequence: TGTGCCAGCAGTCTTGACCCTGGGACTCCTCAAAGCTACACCTTC.